The sequence of this T cell receptor (beta chain) was determined in a study of T cells in Graves' hyperthyroidism and ophthalmopathy. Across the whole study: It was at initial diagnosis, before any treatment, that peripheral blood was collected.

Study findings and constraints: Most thyroid clonotypes with frequency above 0.001 were detected in blood.

Researchers amplified the TCR beta CDR3 regions from RNA transcripts. The TCR CDR3 first-round RT-PCR relied on the HTBI primer set. MiXCR was run by TCRdb on the multiplex PCR reads, yielding one entry per CDR3 protein. The sample consists of around 690,000 distinct CDR3 sequences, around 20% of them appearing once. Diagnosis rested on symptoms, serum thyroxine and TRAb, thyroid ultrasound, and orbital computed tomography. The germline CDR1 and CDR2 sequences are DFQATT and SNEGSKA (reference sequence). The CDR3 is 15 residues long. Trimming at V came to 4 bases and at J to 1 base, leaving 6 bases not matched to a gene. This clonotype was detected only a few times. As yet, its antigen is unknown.

The TCR was taken from a man aged 30 to 39 with Graves' ophthalmopathy. The sample taken for sequencing was blood. The chain combines TRBV20-1 with TRBJ1-5; TRBD1 matches at 8 bases. The CDR3, as DNA: TGCAGTGCTACTATTCGGACAGGGAGCAATCAGCCCCAGCATTTT. Translated, it gives CSATIRTGSNQPQHF.